This T cell receptor beta chain originates from a study of vaccination and CD4 T cells after COVID-19 (dated 2022 in TCRdb). At the level of the whole study: The convalescent cohort included six males and four females, with two Hispanic individuals, seven Caucasians, two Asians and one multiracial person. Two doses of either the Pfizer-BioNTech BNT162b2 vaccine (n=8) or the Moderna mRNA-1273 vaccine (n=2) were administered to participants. Post-COVID blood samples were collected from convalescent patients a median of approximately 93 days after diagnosis, with a range of roughly 35 to 170 days. The time from the second vaccine dose to post-vaccine blood sampling had a median of around 72 days and ranged from roughly 12 to 241 days. Overlapping spike peptide pools from SARS-CoV-2 and from the common cold coronaviruses HCoV-NL63, HCoV-OC43 and HCoV-229E were used as culture stimuli. Control cultures received a CEFX viral epitope pool as the positive control, an HIV-1 Nef peptide pool as the negative control, or no peptide. The spike-specific CD4+ TCR repertoire was compared before and after mRNA vaccination in approximately 9 COVID-19 convalescent patients and a few infection-naive healthy vaccine recipients. An earlier paper using these donors assessed, at the TCR clonotype level, memory CD4+ T cell crossreactivity between SARS-CoV-2 and common cold coronavirus spike proteins. What the study reported, not specific to this receptor: Relatively few convalescent patients were included in the study, and early timepoints after natural infection were not analyzed. The median number of SARS-CoV-2-reactive clonotypes rose from approximately 20 after infection to 38 after vaccination, but the change was not significant. Of the vaccine-specific clones found in convalescent patients, nearly all (304 of 307) were mono-reactive for SARS-CoV-2 spike instead of being cross-reactive with common cold coronaviruses. In convalescent patients, a median around 90% of post-vaccine SARS-CoV-2-reactive clones were detected only after vaccination, suggesting vaccine-specific priming.

Per the publication, the treatment or condition label means: roughly 10-day PBMC culture with coronavirus spike peptide pools or control peptides (ViraFEST assay). CD4+ T cells from unexposed donors were collected before the COVID-19 pandemic (2011-2018). To expand antigen-specific T cells with peptide pools and then pick out the expanded clonotypes through TCR sequencing, the study relied on the ViraFEST assay. Around 2 million PBMCs per well were cultured in IMDM with roughly 4.8% human AB serum and 8 to 10 IU/ml IL-2, plus 10 ug/ml peptide pools. On days 3 and 7, half of the culture medium was replaced with fresh IL-2-containing medium. After approximately eleven days of culture, CD4+ T cells were isolated by negative selection using the EasySep CD4+ T cell isolation kit. As far as cell numbers permitted, CD4+ T cells from unexposed donors were tested for reactivity against SARS-CoV-2 S and N as well as four spike pools from common cold coronaviruses. PBMCs were separated from whole blood using Ficoll-Paque Plus gradient centrifugation and then either used fresh or cryopreserved at -140C. Culture conditions were generally each tested in triplicate wells. The leukapheresis product for the unexposed donors was obtained through commercial purchase.

Turning to this clonotype: Its antigen has not been determined. The record has no base qualities; no much larger clone is one base away.

V lost 4 bases and J lost 3 bases, and the count of bases not matched to a germline gene is 4. CDR1 and CDR2 (SQVTM, ANQGSEA) derive from the germline V gene. From the cysteine up to the phenylalanine, the CDR3 has a length of 14 residues. This entry keeps only the CDR3 DNA: 42 bases, framed from base 1. Receptor amplification or capture employed PCR. DNA from cultured CD4+ T cells underwent TCR sequencing with the Oncomine TCR Beta short-read assay at the Johns Hopkins FTIC core. The QIAamp micro DNA kit was used to extract genomic DNA from the cultured CD4+ T cells. Oncomine TCR Beta libraries made from cultured CD4+ T cells were pooled using unique dual indexes and sequenced on an Illumina iSeq 100. Turning to the authors' computational methods: Non-productive sequences were removed, and CDR3s that did not start with C, did not end with F or W, or were shorter than 7 amino acids were discarded. Antigen-specific clonotypes were identified using the MANAFEST web application through comparison of peptide-stimulated wells with reference and other culture wells. An FDR below 0.05, an odds ratio above 5, and a productive frequency above 0.1% in at least two of three replicate wells were required for clones to be considered positive. A clonotype was classed as cross-reactive if the clonotype showed significant expansion both in SARS-CoV-2 spike wells and in at least one common cold coronavirus spike condition. CDR3 homology was assessed with Levenshtein distances (stringdist) and unrooted phylogenetic trees (ape) in R version 3.6.1. TCRdb trimmed the raw reads at Q25, called clones with MiXCR and kept productive beta chains. Merged by CDR3 protein, the rows form single entries marked with the most common genes and DNA. What appears here as the V and J calls and clone size reflects TCRdb's work, not the paper's. The sample table contains roughly 10,000 distinct CDR3 sequences; only one count was recorded for approximately 60% of them. In total, the top ten clones hold 20% to 25% of the sample.

The chain is assembled from TRBV29-1 and TRBJ2-3, with 10 central nucleotides matching TRBD2. The sample was CD4+ T cells from blood, cultured in vitro. The TCR was taken from a human donor in good health. The CDR3 is CSVGELAGTDTQYF. The DNA sequence is given as TGCAGCGTTGGGGAACTAGCGGGGACAGATACGCAGTATTTT.